This entry lists 4 T cell receptor beta chains sequenced from one sample in a study of post-analysis software for immune sequencing data. Built from TCR beta cDNA, the libraries had unique molecular identifiers in them. TCRdb re-analysed the PCR reads in MiXCR, keeping a single row per CDR3 protein. The data hold 650,000 to 850,000 distinct CDR3 sequences, with 53% observed a single time. Study-wide points: When patients were compared with controls, 4 or 5 TRBV segments were more frequent, TRBV5-6, TRBV5-1 and TRBV20-1 among them.

Antigens for these TCRs are unknown. Sequenced material: blood. The receptor set was obtained from a girl aged 10 to 17 with multiple sclerosis.

The rearrangement joins TRBV5-1 to TRBJ2-1; a possible D gene is TRBD2 (6 bases). Germline V gene lookup returns CDR1 SGHRS and CDR2 YFSETQ. The CDR3 is made up of 13 amino acids. Trimming stripped 2 bases from V and 7 bases from J, with 10 bases between. The CDR3 coding sequence is TGCGCCAGCAGCTTCACGGGGGTGAATGAGCAGTTCTTC. It translates to CASSFTGVNEQFF.

The genes are TRBV6-6 and TRBJ2-5; D perhaps matches TRBD2 (6 bases). The CDR3 extends over 11 amino acids. CDR1 and CDR2 from the germline V gene are MNHNY and SVGAGI (reference sequence). Trimming pared 2 bases from V and 13 bases from J, leaving 11 bases between. In DNA form, the CDR3 reads TGTGCCAGCAGTTACCCGGGAGCCGGGTACTTC. This gives the protein CASSYPGAGYF.

The J gene is TRBJ1-2, the V gene TRBV7-9; 7 bases are a match to TRBD1. CDR1 and CDR2 from the germline V gene are SEHNR and FQNEAQ (reference sequence). This CDR3 comprises 17 residues. The trim removed 0 bases at V and 6 bases at J, leaving 13 bases unmatched. The CDR3 spells CASSLAPPQGTRDGYTF. DNA of the CDR3: TGTGCCAGCAGCTTAGCGCCCCCACAGGGGACTAGGGATGGCTACACCTTC.

This chain links TRBV3-1 with TRBJ2-7; D is possibly TRBD2 (6 bases). The CDR3 runs to 13 residues. V was shortened by 4 bases and J by 3 bases, with 10 bases between the two germline ends. Per the germline V gene, CDR1 is LGHDT and CDR2 is YNNKEL (reference sequence). CDR3 sequence reads: CASSRGLGYEQYF. The CDR3 DNA is TGTGCCAGCAGCCGGGGACTGGGCTACGAGCAGTACTTC.